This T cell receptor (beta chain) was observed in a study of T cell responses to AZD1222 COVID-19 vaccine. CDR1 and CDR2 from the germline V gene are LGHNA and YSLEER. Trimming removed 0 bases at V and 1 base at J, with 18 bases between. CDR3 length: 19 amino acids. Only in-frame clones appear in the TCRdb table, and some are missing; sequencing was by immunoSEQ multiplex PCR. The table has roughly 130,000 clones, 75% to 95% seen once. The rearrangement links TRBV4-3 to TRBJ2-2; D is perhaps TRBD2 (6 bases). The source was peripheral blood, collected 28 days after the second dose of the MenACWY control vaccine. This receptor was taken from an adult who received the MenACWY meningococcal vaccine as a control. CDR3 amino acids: CASSQDYSFSGRNTGELFF. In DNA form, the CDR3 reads TGCGCCAGCAGCCAAGACTATTCCTTCTCCGGGAGGAACACCGGGGAGCTGTTTTTT.